The 7 T cell receptor beta chains in this list originate from one sample, sequenced in a study of T cell responses to AZD1222 COVID-19 vaccine. Only in-frame clones appear in the TCRdb table, and some are missing; sequencing was by immunoSEQ multiplex PCR. The sample includes 100,000 to 150,000 clones, about 89% of them seen just once. The sequenced sample was peripheral blood, obtained on day 0 of AZD1222 vaccination. All receptors derive from an adult in good health.

The V and J genes are TRBV11-2 and TRBJ1-6; no clear D. Germline V gene lookup returns CDR1 SGHAT and CDR2 FQNNGV. This CDR3 spans 12 amino acids. V gave up 1 base and J gave up 10 bases, with 5 bases separating them. The CDR3 loop is CASSLVESPLHF. CDR3 bases: TGTGCCAGCAGCTTAGTGGAATCACCCCTCCACTTT.

The V gene is TRBV19, the J gene TRBJ2-7, with D unclear. This CDR3 region has 13 residues. Trimming took off 1 base at V and 5 bases at J, with 9 bases between the two ends. The germline gives CDR1 LNHDA, CDR2 SQIVND (reference sequence). CDR3 nucleotides: TGTGCCAGTAGTATAGGGACCTCAGACGAGCAGTACTTC. It translates to CASSIGTSDEQYF.

The chain joins TRBV9 to TRBJ2-2; the match to TRBD1 covers 9 bases. The V gene end was trimmed by 4 bases and the J gene end by 5 bases; junction bases not matched to a gene: 9. Germline assignment: CDR1 SGDLS and CDR2 YYNGEE. The CDR3 contains 16 residues. CDR3 bases: TGTGCCAGCAGCTACGGGACAGGGAGAGAGACCGGGGAGCTGTTTTTT. Encoded protein: CASSYGTGRETGELFF.

The J gene is TRBJ1-5, the V gene TRBV19; no clear D. Germline CDR1 and CDR2: LNHDA and SQIVND (reference sequence). Trimming left V 8 bases short and J 6 bases short, with 20 bases between. This CDR3 contains 15 residues. CDR3 coding DNA: TGTGCCAGTCAACCGATATGGGGAGCATCTCAGCCCCAGCATTTT. Translated: CASQPIWGASQPQHF.

The chain carries TRBV2 and TRBJ1-1; D ambiguous. Trimming removed 1 base at V and 10 bases at J, with 13 bases between. The germline CDR1 and CDR2 sequences are SNHLY and FYNNEI. CDR3 length: 13 amino acids. The CDR3 sequence: CASSEGPPGGAFF. The CDR3 DNA reads TGTGCCAGCAGTGAAGGTCCACCGGGCGGAGCTTTCTTT. Based on the CDR3 plus reference TRBV2 and TRBJ1-1, the full variable domain is EPEVTQTPSHQVTQMGQEVILRCVPISNHLYFYWYRQILGQKVEFLVSFYNNEISEKSEIFDDQFSVERPDGSNFTLKIRSTKLEDSAMYFCASSEGPPGGAFFGQGTRLTVV.

The rearrangement joins TRBV19 to TRBJ1-4; possibly TRBD1 for D (6 bases). V shed 6 bases and J shed 11 bases, with 22 bases lying between them. The CDR3 covers 15 residues. CDR1 is LNHDA, CDR2 SQIVND, per germline (reference sequence). The CDR3 region has the DNA TGTGCCAGTAGCGAGGCCGGGACATTGGTAGGCAAACTGTTTTTT. Protein: CASSEAGTLVGKLFF.

The V and J genes are TRBV9 and TRBJ2-1; 8 bases map to TRBD2. V lost 0 bases to trimming and J lost 4 bases; unmatched junction nucleotides: 3. Germline V lookup: CDR1 SGDLS, CDR2 YYNGEE. The CDR3 runs 15 residues. As DNA, the CDR3 is TGTGCCAGCAGCGTAGAAACTAGCGGATACAATGAGCAGTTCTTC. This translates into CASSVETSGYNEQFF.